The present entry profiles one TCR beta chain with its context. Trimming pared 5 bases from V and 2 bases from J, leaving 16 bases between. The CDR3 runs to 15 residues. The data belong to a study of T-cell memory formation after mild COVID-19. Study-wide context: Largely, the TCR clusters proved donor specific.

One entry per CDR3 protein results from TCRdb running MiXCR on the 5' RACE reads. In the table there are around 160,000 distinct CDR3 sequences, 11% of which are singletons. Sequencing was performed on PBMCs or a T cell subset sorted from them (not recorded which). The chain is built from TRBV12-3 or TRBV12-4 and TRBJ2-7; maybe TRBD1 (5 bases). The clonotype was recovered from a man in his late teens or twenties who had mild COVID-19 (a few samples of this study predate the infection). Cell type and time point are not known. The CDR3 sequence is CASSPWVAGPYEQYF. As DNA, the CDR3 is TGTGCCAGCAGTCCTTGGGTGGCAGGGCCCTACGAGCAGTACTTC.